These 27 T cell receptor beta chains were sequenced from one sample in a study of T cell repertoires in cytomegalovirus infection. MiXCR, applied by TCRdb to the reads, yields one record per CDR3 protein. The sample holds some 270,000 distinct CDR3 sequences, 22% seen once. The antigens for these receptors are not known. The sequenced sample was cultured PBMCs, obtained from culture after CMV antigen stimulation. The receptor set was obtained from a human donor in good health (CMV status not recorded). Some clones in this sample may be carry-over from other donors' samples.

This clonotype came up a few times. The chain combines TRBV6-5 with TRBJ2-7; TRBD2 is a possible D gene (6 bases). This CDR3 contains 14 residues. V was pared by 3 bases and J by 10 bases, with 19 bases between. Germline V lookup: CDR1 MNHEY, CDR2 SVGAGI. CDR3 loop: CASSYGGTPHTQYF. The CDR3 DNA sequence: TGTGCCAGCAGTTATGGAGGGACGCCCCACACCCAGTACTTC.

This chain uses TRBV12-3 or TRBV12-4 with TRBJ2-3; 7 bases are shared with TRBD2. The CDR3 is made up of 14 amino acids. Losses at the gene ends were 7 bases for V and 5 bases for J; bases not matched to a gene: 9. CDR3 sequence: CASTSTASGDTQYF. Here the CDR3 DNA reads TGTGCCAGCACCTCCACGGCTAGCGGAGATACGCAGTATTTT.

The chain joins TRBV19 to TRBJ1-1; 9 bases are a match to TRBD1. The ends lost 6 bases at V and 4 bases at J; junction bases unmatched: 9. CDR1 is LNHDA, CDR2 SQIVND, per germline (reference sequence). The CDR3 has 15 residues. The CDR3 region has the DNA TGTGCCAGTAGGGTGACAGGGGGATACGGCACTGAAGCTTTCTTT. This codes for CASRVTGGYGTEAFF.

This clonotype was counted at least ten times. The chain has TRBV7-9 and TRBJ2-1, with 8 bases matching TRBD2. In germline, CDR1 is SEHNR, CDR2 FQNEAQ (reference sequence). The CDR3 is 15 residues long. Trimming took 5 bases from V and 9 from J; bases not matched to a gene: 12. CDR3 DNA: TGTGCCAGCAGCAGTAGCGGGAACAGCTGGGGTGAGCAGTTCTTC. It codes for CASSSSGNSWGEQFF.

The rearrangement links TRBV6-6 to TRBJ2-7; D gene uncertain. Trimming left V 4 bases short and J 6 bases short, with 13 bases between. Germline CDR1 MNHNY, CDR2 SVGAGI (reference sequence). CDR3 size: 13 residues. CDR3 amino acids: CASSSKSLGEQYF. The CDR3 DNA sequence: TGTGCCAGCAGTTCTAAGTCTTTGGGCGAGCAGTACTTC.

The chain couples TRBV7-2 to TRBJ2-1; TRBD2 matches 7 bases. Germline V gene data show CDR1 as SGHTA and CDR2 as FQGNSA. The V and J ends lost 5 bases and 10 bases, in that order; junction bases with no gene match: 11. This CDR3 contains 14 residues. CDR3 nucleotides: TGTGCCAGCAGCGCCGACCGGGACTATGGGGAGCAGTTCTTC. Its translation: CASSADRDYGEQFF.

This clonotype was counted ten times or more. This chain links TRBV7-2 with TRBJ2-1; 8 bases line up with TRBD1. V was clipped by 4 bases and J by 5 bases; unmatched bases: 4. Germline V gene data show CDR1 as SGHTA and CDR2 as FQGNSA. This CDR3 spans 14 amino acids. CDR3 DNA sequence: TGTGCCAGCAGCTGGACAGGGCCCAACAATGAGCAGTTCTTC. This translates into CASSWTGPNNEQFF. Supplemented by reference TRBV7-2 and TRBJ2-1, the full variable domain reads GAGVSQSPSNKVTEKGKDVELRCDPISGHTALYWYRQSLGQGLEFLIYFQGNSAPDKSGLPSDRFSAERTGGSVSTLTIQRTQQEDSAVYLCASSWTGPNNEQFFGPGTRLTVL.

This clonotype appeared many times. The chain couples TRBV7-6 to TRBJ2-5, with TRBD2 matching 10 bases. V lost 2 bases and J lost 5; bases outside the gene matches: 5. Germline-derived CDR1 and CDR2 are SGHVS and FNYEAQ. The CDR3 is made up of 15 amino acids. The CDR3 loop reads CASSLRPAGGETQYF. CDR3 nucleotides: TGTGCCAGCAGCTTACGGCCAGCGGGAGGGGAGACCCAGTACTTC.

The chain combines TRBV27 with TRBJ2-2; perhaps TRBD1 as D (6 bases). V lost 7 bases and J 0 bases, leaving 9 bases between the germline ends. Germline V gene data show CDR1 as MNHEY and CDR2 as SMNVEV (reference sequence). The CDR3 is made up of 14 amino acids. The CDR3 DNA follows: TGTGCCAGCACAGGGACAACGAACACCGGGGAGCTGTTTTTT. Translated: CASTGTTNTGELFF.

The CDR3 region has the DNA TGTGCCAGCAGCCCCGGGTCCCCACTTTACGAGCAGTACTTC. This gives the protein CASSPGSPLYEQYF. The chain has TRBV2 and TRBJ2-7; D gene ambiguous. The CDR3 loop spans 14 amino acids. Trimming left V 6 bases short and J 4 bases short, with 16 bases between. The V gene's germline CDR1 is SNHLY and CDR2 FYNNEI.

In its sample, this clonotype was seen many times. The CDR3 reads CASSPTAVPSYEQYF. The CDR3 DNA sequence: TGTGCCAGCAGCCCAACCGCAGTCCCGTCCTACGAGCAGTACTTC. This chain links TRBV7-2 with TRBJ2-7, with unresolved D. V lost 5 bases and J 1 base, leaving 15 bases between the germline ends. The germline gives CDR1 SGHTA, CDR2 FQGNSA. The CDR3 totals 15 residues.

By share of the sample, this clonotype is medium-sized. This rearrangement joins TRBV11-3 to TRBJ2-5, with D perhaps TRBD1 or TRBD2 (6 bases each). This CDR3 region has 14 residues. CDR1 is SGHNT, CDR2 YENEEA, per germline. The ends were cut back, 1 base at V and 5 bases at J, with 11 bases in the middle. The CDR3 sequence: CASSLVRGRETQYF. The CDR3 region has the DNA TGTGCCAGCAGCTTAGTACGGGGGCGGGAGACCCAGTACTTC. The full variable domain, rest sourced from reference TRBV11-3 and TRBJ2-5, is EAGVVQSPRYKIIEKKQPVAFWCNPISGHNTLYWYLQNLGQGPELLIRYENEEAVDDSQLPKDRFSAERLKGVDSTLKIQPAELGDSAVYLCASSLVRGRETQYFGPGTRLLVL.

The chain uses TRBV5-1 and TRBJ1-2; tentatively, D is TRBD1 (6 bases). The CDR3 has 13 amino acids. Germline-derived CDR1 and CDR2 are SGHRS and YFSETQ. V dropped 1 base and J dropped 3 bases, with 7 bases sitting between them. The CDR3 spells CASSLNRDYGYTF. The CDR3 nucleotides are TGCGCCAGCAGCTTGAACAGGGACTATGGCTACACCTTC.

This rearrangement joins TRBV20-1 to TRBJ2-4, with a tentative D call TRBD2 (7 bases). The CDR3 loop spans 14 amino acids. Germline V gene data show CDR1 as DFQATT and CDR2 as SNEGSKA (reference sequence). The V and J ends lost 1 base and 8 bases respectively, with 15 bases between them. Here the CDR3 reads CSARVLTGGDIQYF. Written as DNA, the CDR3 is TGCAGTGCTAGAGTTCTTACGGGGGGCGACATTCAGTACTTC.

V is TRBV6-2 or TRBV6-3 and J is TRBJ2-7, with D tentatively TRBD1 (5 bases). The CDR3 has 13 amino acids. Germline CDR1 MNHEY, CDR2 SVGEGT. V lost 2 bases, J lost 7 bases, and 12 bases lay in between. CDR3 in DNA: TGTGCCAGCAGTTACCCACCAGGGAAGGAGCAGTACGTC. Translated: CASSYPPGKEQYV.

The chain joins TRBV5-1 to TRBJ2-1; 9 bases match TRBD2. Unmatched junction bases numbered 8, after V lost 4 bases and J lost 6 bases. The CDR3 sequence is 15 residues long. Germline V gene sequence: CDR1 SGHRS, CDR2 YFSETQ. The CDR3 loop reads CASSITGTSSNEQFF. In nucleotides, the CDR3 is TGCGCCAGCAGCATTACCGGGACTAGCTCCAATGAGCAGTTCTTC.

The CDR3 DNA sequence: TGTGCCAGCAGTTACCGGGATTCCTTTGGAGTTCTGGCAGATACGCAGTATTTT. This gives the protein CASSYRDSFGVLADTQYF. This rearrangement joins TRBV6-5 to TRBJ2-3; D possibly corresponds to TRBD2 (5 bases). Germline CDR1 reads MNHEY; CDR2 reads SVGAGI. The CDR3 sequence is 18 residues long. Trimming removed 2 bases from V and 4 bases from J, with 22 bases in between.

The genes are TRBV7-9 and TRBJ2-6; the D gene is possibly TRBD1 (6 bases). Trimming cost V 2 bases and J 4 bases, with 9 bases left between them. From germline, CDR1 is SEHNR and CDR2 FQNEAQ (reference sequence). The CDR3 is 15 amino acids. DNA of the CDR3: TGTGCCAGCAGCTTACAGGGGCAAGGGGCCAACGTCCTGACTTTC. This encodes CASSLQGQGANVLTF.

The chain is built from TRBV6-2 or TRBV6-3 and TRBJ2-5, with 10 bases lining up with TRBD2. The V gene end was trimmed by 8 bases and the J gene end by 5 bases; junction bases not matched to a gene: 8. Germline values: CDR1 MNHEY, CDR2 SVGEGT. The CDR3 totals 14 residues. The CDR3 reads CASGLAGVDETQYF. The CDR3 DNA reads as TGTGCCAGCGGGCTAGCGGGAGTCGACGAGACCCAGTACTTC.

This clonotype has a count of ten or more. The chain employs TRBV7-9 and TRBJ2-3; D is undetermined. Trimming removed 2 bases from V and 4 bases from J, with 10 bases in between. The CDR3 contains 14 residues. Germline assignment: CDR1 SEHNR and CDR2 FQNEAQ (reference sequence). This CDR3 is CASSLYGPADTQYF. The CDR3 DNA sequence: TGTGCCAGCAGCTTATACGGACCCGCAGATACGCAGTATTTT.

This clonotype was observed a few times. For the CDR3, the DNA is TGTGCCACCAGCAGAGATTCGGCATGGACCACAGATACGCAGTATTTT. This gives the protein CATSRDSAWTTDTQYF. This chain uses TRBV15 with TRBJ2-3; D gene unclear. Trimming removed 0 bases at V and 2 bases at J, with 12 bases between. Germline values: CDR1 LNHNV, CDR2 YYDKDF (reference sequence). This CDR3 comprises 16 residues.

This clonotype was found a few times. The rearrangement links TRBV28 to TRBJ1-4; D not certain. Deletions cut 1 base from V and 5 bases from J, with 11 bases between. This CDR3 region has 15 residues. Germline CDR1 is MDHEN and CDR2 is SYDVKM. CDR3 DNA: TGTGCCAGCAGTTTATTCCGGGCCGTCAATGAAAAACTGTTTTTT. The encoded protein is CASSLFRAVNEKLFF.

This clonotype was observed a handful of times. This chain uses TRBV7-6 with TRBJ2-1; 12 bases are shared with TRBD2. The CDR3 is 13 amino acids. V was pared by 8 bases and J by 8 bases, with 4 bases of the junction left unmatched. Germline lookup yields CDR1 SGHVS and CDR2 FNYEAQ. CDR3: CASLTSGRDEQFF. In DNA form, the CDR3 reads TGTGCCAGCCTGACTAGCGGGAGAGATGAGCAGTTCTTC.

The chain recombines TRBV2 with TRBJ2-1; possible D gene TRBD2, 6 bases. Trimming cost V 2 bases and J 4 bases, with 12 bases left between them. The CDR3 runs 15 residues. Germline-derived CDR1 and CDR2 are SNHLY and FYNNEI. The CDR3, as DNA: TGTGCCAGCAGTGAACTTGCGGGACCTTACAATGAGCAGTTCTTC. Residues: CASSELAGPYNEQFF.

This chain connects TRBV6-2 or TRBV6-3 to TRBJ2-7; D is unresolved. The ends were cut back, 4 bases at V and 2 bases at J, with 9 bases in the middle. The CDR3 has 13 amino acids. Germline CDR1 MNHEY, CDR2 SVGEGT. The CDR3 bases are TGTGCCAGCAGTTTTGGGGTGGCCTACGAGCAGTACTTC. Translating it yields CASSFGVAYEQYF.

This clonotype was seen once. The CDR3 loop reads CSAVGTGGLNQPQHF. CDR3 DNA sequence: TGCAGTGCTGTAGGGACAGGGGGCCTCAATCAGCCCCAGCATTTT. The gene calls are TRBV20-1 and TRBJ1-5; 12 bases match TRBD1. Looked up from germline, CDR1 is DFQATT and CDR2 is SNEGSKA (reference sequence). The CDR3 extends over 15 amino acids. The trim removed 5 bases at V and 3 bases at J, leaving 5 bases unmatched.

This clonotype was seen once. This chain connects TRBV28 to TRBJ1-1; no reliable D call. The CDR3 spans 13 residues. The V end lost 5 bases, the J end lost 4 bases, and 11 bases lay between the germline ends. Germline CDR1 is MDHEN and CDR2 is SYDVKM. CDR3 protein: CASSPKSITEAFF. For the CDR3, the DNA is TGTGCCAGCAGTCCAAAAAGTATCACTGAAGCTTTCTTT.